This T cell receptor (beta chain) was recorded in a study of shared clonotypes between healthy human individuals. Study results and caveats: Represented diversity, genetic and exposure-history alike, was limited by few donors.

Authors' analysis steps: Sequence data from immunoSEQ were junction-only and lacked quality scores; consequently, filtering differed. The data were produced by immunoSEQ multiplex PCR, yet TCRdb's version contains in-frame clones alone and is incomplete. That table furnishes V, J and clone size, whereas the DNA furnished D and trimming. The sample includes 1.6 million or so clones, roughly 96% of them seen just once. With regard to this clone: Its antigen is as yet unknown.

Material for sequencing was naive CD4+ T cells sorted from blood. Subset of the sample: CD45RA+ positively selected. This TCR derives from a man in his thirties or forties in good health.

The CDR3 protein is CASTDQDLGEQYF. In DNA form, the CDR3 reads TGTGCCAGCACCGATCAGGACTTGGGCGAGCAGTACTTC. The J gene is TRBJ2-7, the V gene TRBV2; a possible D gene is TRBD2 (5 bases). Trimming cost V 7 bases and J 6 bases, with 16 bases left between them. The length of the CDR3 is 13 residues. Germline lookup yields CDR1 SNHLY and CDR2 FYNNEI. The full variable domain, its missing parts supplied by reference TRBV2 and TRBJ2-7, is EPEVTQTPSHQVTQMGQEVILRCVPISNHLYFYWYRQILGQKVEFLVSFYNNEISEKSEIFDDQFSVERPDGSNFTLKIRSTKLEDSAMYFCASTDQDLGEQYFGPGTRLTVT.